These T cell receptor beta chains were read from a single sample in a study of blood T cell repertoires in COVID-19. Assay: immunoSEQ multiplex PCR; the TCRdb copy retains only in-frame clones and omits some. The profile shows under 200,000 clones, approximately 80% of them singletons. Material: peripheral blood. The receptor source for this set is a human donor in a cohort sampled during active COVID-19. Both conserved end residues are part of each CDR3. Each record gives: J gene, clone size, V gene, D gene, CDR3 DNA, CDR3 protein. The D gene is left open where the match is weak. Rows give clone size only sometimes, using once, few, many, or a class for an expanded clone.

TRBJ2-7,-,TRBV27,TRBD1,TGTGCCAGCAGTTTCGCGGGACAGGACTACGAGCAGTACTTC,CASSFAGQDYEQYF
TRBJ2-7,-,TRBV6-1,TRBD1,TGTGCCAGCAGTGACCCCGGGACAGCACCCTACGAGCAGTACTTC,CASSDPGTAPYEQYF
TRBJ1-3,-,TRBV3-1/TRBV3-2,-,TGTGCCAGCAGCTGGGCCGTGGTCGCGGGAAACACCATATATTTT,CASSWAVVAGNTIYF
TRBJ2-7,-,TRBV6-2/TRBV6-3,-,TGTGCCAGCAGTTACACTGATAGCGGCTACGAGCAGTACTTC,CASSYTDSGYEQYF
TRBJ1-2,-,TRBV4-1,-,TGCGCCAGCAGCCAAGAGATTCAGGGATCACTCTATGGCTACACCTTC,CASSQEIQGSLYGYTF
TRBJ1-1,-,TRBV9,TRBD1,TGTGCCAGCAGCCACGGACAGGGGAAGGTGAACACTGAAGCTTTCTTT,CASSHGQGKVNTEAFF
TRBJ2-7,-,TRBV7-2,TRBD1,TGTGCCAGCAGCTCTGGACAGGCTACCTACGAGCAGTACTTC,CASSSGQATYEQYF
TRBJ2-7,-,TRBV9,TRBD1,TGTGCCAGCAGCGTAGGAGGGACAGGGGACGAGCAGTACTTC,CASSVGGTGDEQYF
TRBJ1-5,-,TRBV6-2/TRBV6-3,-,TGTGCCAGCAGTTATCCCCTAGGACAGTCGAGCAATCAGCCCCAGCATTTT,CASSYPLGQSSNQPQHF
TRBJ1-2,-,TRBV5-6,-,TGTGCCAGCAGCCGGGGTGGGTCCCTTAACTATGGCTACACCTTC,CASSRGGSLNYGYTF
TRBJ1-1,-,TRBV5-1,TRBD1,TGCGCCAGCAGCTCCGGGACAGGGAACACTGAAGCTTTCTTT,CASSSGTGNTEAFF
TRBJ1-1,-,TRBV11-1,-,TGTGCCAGCAGCCAACAGGAGAACACTGAAGCTTTCTTT,CASSQQENTEAFF
TRBJ2-7,-,TRBV29-1,-,TGCAGCGTTATGGGGGCCAACGAGCAGTACTTC,CSVMGANEQYF
TRBJ2-7,-,TRBV18,TRBD2,TGTGCCAGCTCACCCCATCAGGGACTAGCGGATTACGAGCAGTACTTC,CASSPHQGLADYEQYF
TRBJ1-2,-,TRBV4-2,-,TGTGCCAGCAGCCAAGATCTTGAGGGAGCGGCTGGCTACACCTTC,CASSQDLEGAAGYTF
TRBJ2-1,once,TRBV6-4,TRBD1,TGTGCCAGCAGTGACTCGGGGGACAGCTACAATGAGCAGTTCTTC,CASSDSGDSYNEQFF
TRBJ2-7,-,TRBV4-1,-,TGCGCCAGCAGCCAAGATTTCAGGGGTTGGGAGCAGTACTTC,CASSQDFRGWEQYF
TRBJ1-1,-,TRBV12-3/TRBV12-4,-,TGTGCCAGCAGTTTCGGGGGGACTGAAGCTTTCTTT,CASSFGGTEAFF
TRBJ2-2,-,TRBV21-1,-,TGTGCCAGCAGCAAACCCGCAGCGGGTGGGACGAACACCGGGGAGCTGTTTTTT,CASSKPAAGGTNTGELFF
TRBJ1-2,-,TRBV7-9,-,TGTGCCAGCAGACCCGGACAGAGAGTCTATGGCTACACCTTC,CASRPGQRVYGYTF
TRBJ2-3,-,TRBV29-1,TRBD1,TGCAGCGTTGAAGCCGGGACAGAAATAAAATGGGATACGCAGTATTTT,CSVEAGTEIKWDTQYF
TRBJ2-1,-,TRBV24-1,-,TGTGCCACCAGTGAAAACAGCTTCGATGAGCAGTTCTTC,CATSENSFDEQFF
TRBJ1-4,-,TRBV27,TRBD1,TGTGCCAGCAGTTTATTCGGGACAGGGGCCCGCGAGGGTAATGAAAAACTGTTTTTT,CASSLFGTGAREGNEKLFF
TRBJ2-7,-,TRBV7-2,-,TGTGCCAGCAGCTTAGAGGGACATAGAACCCCCTACGAGCAGTACTTC,CASSLEGHRTPYEQYF